Below, 18 T cell receptor beta chains from the same sample are listed, as sequenced in a study of CD8 T cells in ankylosing spondylitis. TCRdb recomputed calls from the 5' RACE reads with MiXCR, one row per CDR3 protein. The repertoire holds roughly 230,000 distinct CDR3 sequences, with 8.2% as singletons. What was sequenced was blood, either unsorted or a sorted T cell fraction (not recorded which). All receptors come from a female donor with ankylosing spondylitis or in good health (not recorded which).

The gene calls are TRBV12-3 or TRBV12-4 and TRBJ2-1; TRBD2 is a possible D gene (6 bases). CDR3 length equals 15 residues. V was cut by 4 bases and J by 8 bases, with 18 bases left in between. CDR3 loop: CASSSLIGGRYEQFF. The CDR3 DNA follows: TGTGCCAGCAGTTCCTTAATAGGAGGGAGGTATGAGCAGTTCTTC.

The table lists this clonotype with many counts. The chain is built from TRBV12-5 and TRBJ2-3; no reliable D call. The CDR3 runs to 14 residues. V lost 3 bases and J 1 base, leaving 8 bases between the germline ends. Germline-derived CDR1 and CDR2 are LGHNT and FRNRAP. For the CDR3, the DNA is TGTGCTAGTGGTTTCGGGTTACGCACAGATACGCAGTATTTT. This translates into CASGFGLRTDTQYF.

This clonotype was observed at least ten times. The chain has TRBV20-1 and TRBJ1-1; 7 nucleotides agree with TRBD1. Germline-derived CDR1 and CDR2 are DFQATT and SNEGSKA (reference sequence). V dropped 4 bases and J dropped 4; count of bases not matched to a gene: 3. CDR3 length: 12 residues. The CDR3 DNA follows: TGCAGTGCTATACCAGGGGGCACTGAAGCTTTCTTT. Its translation: CSAIPGGTEAFF.

This clonotype was seen many times. The chain combines TRBV12-3 or TRBV12-4 with TRBJ1-5; no reliable D call. Trimming stripped 1 base from V and 4 bases from J, with 5 bases between. The CDR3 has 13 amino acids. The CDR3 region is CASSLVTNQPQHF. The CDR3 DNA sequence: TGTGCCAGCAGTTTAGTGACAAATCAGCCCCAGCATTTT.

The rearrangement uses TRBV7-2 and TRBJ2-6, with D hard to call. Germline CDR1 is SGHTA and CDR2 is FQGNSA. This CDR3 has 16 residues. V lost 1 base and J lost 0, with 7 bases in between. CDR3 residues: CASSLDKFSGANVLTF. The DNA of the CDR3 is TGTGCCAGCAGCTTAGATAAGTTCTCTGGGGCCAACGTCCTGACTTTC.

This clonotype came up many times. The chain uses TRBV6-2 or TRBV6-3 and TRBJ2-7; 7 nucleotides agree with TRBD2. Losses at the gene ends were 5 bases for V and 4 bases for J; bases not matched to a gene: 17. Per germline, CDR1 MNHEY and CDR2 SVGEGT. This CDR3 comprises 17 residues. The CDR3 DNA follows: TGTGCCAGCAGTACGCCCGGGAGGTTTACGGGCCTTTACGAGCAGTACTTC. Residues: CASSTPGRFTGLYEQYF.

This clonotype was detected many times. The rearrangement joins TRBV29-1 to TRBJ2-1; TRBD2 matches at 9 bases. Germline lookup yields CDR1 SQVTM and CDR2 ANQGSEA. J was trimmed by 8 bases and V by 4 bases; bases with no gene match: 6. The CDR3 loop spans 13 amino acids. CDR3 region: CSVVLAGSHEQFF. As DNA, the CDR3 is TGCAGCGTTGTCCTAGCGGGAAGTCATGAGCAGTTCTTC.

The table lists this clonotype with many counts. The genes are TRBV20-1 and TRBJ2-1; 9 positions agree with TRBD1. This CDR3 is built from 13 residues. Germline V lookup: CDR1 DFQATT, CDR2 SNEGSKA (reference sequence). With V trimmed by 6 bases and J by 7 bases, 7 bases remained unmatched. The CDR3 is CSATGQGRNEQFF. The CDR3 DNA follows: TGCAGTGCAACTGGACAGGGGCGGAATGAGCAGTTCTTC.

This clonotype came up many times. The rearrangement uses TRBV18 and TRBJ2-7, with D perhaps TRBD1 (5 bases). The CDR3 sequence is 16 residues long. Deletions cut 1 base from V and 3 bases from J, with 16 bases between. Germline V gene sequence: CDR1 KGHSH, CDR2 LQKENI. The CDR3 nucleotides are TGTGCCAGCTCACCACAACCCCCGGACACGTACTACGAGCAGTACTTC. It codes for CASSPQPPDTYYEQYF.

The V gene is TRBV7-2, the J gene TRBJ2-2, with D hard to call. Germline V gene sequence: CDR1 SGHTA, CDR2 FQGNSA. V lost 2 bases to trimming and J lost 1 base, with 5 bases between them. This CDR3 is built from 14 residues. Here the CDR3 reads CASSLILNTGELFF. CDR3 in DNA: TGTGCCAGCAGCTTAATCCTGAACACCGGGGAGCTGTTTTTT.

This clonotype has at least ten counts. The rearrangement links TRBV7-2 to TRBJ1-2; possibly TRBD1 for D (5 bases). The CDR3 is 16 amino acids. Trimming pared 3 bases from V and 2 bases from J, leaving 16 bases between. The germline CDR1 and CDR2 sequences are SGHTA and FQGNSA. The CDR3 here is CASSLSQGAVNYGYTF. The CDR3 DNA reads as TGTGCCAGCAGCTTGTCTCAGGGAGCTGTAAACTATGGCTACACCTTC.

This clonotype came up many times. This rearrangement joins TRBV24-1 to TRBJ2-2; D is possibly TRBD1 (6 bases). Per the germline V gene, CDR1 is KGHDR and CDR2 is SFDVKD. The CDR3 covers 14 residues. The V and J ends lost 7 bases and 5 bases respectively, with 13 bases between them. The chain's CDR3 is CATRAKGETGELFF. The CDR3 bases are TGTGCCACCAGAGCCAAGGGGGAAACCGGGGAGCTGTTTTTT.

There are many counts of this clonotype. The CDR3 coding sequence is TGTGCCAGCAGTGCTAGGGGGGCCCAGCATTTT. This sequence encodes CASSARGAQHF. The chain couples TRBV6-1 to TRBJ1-5; D is perhaps TRBD1 (6 bases). The V gene lost 4 bases and the J gene lost 11 bases, with 9 bases spanning the gap. Germline values: CDR1 MNHNS, CDR2 SASEGT. The CDR3 runs 11 residues.

In this sample, this clonotype turned up many times. J is TRBJ2-1 and V is TRBV24-1; 10 bases align to TRBD2. Trimming removed 2 bases from V and 9 bases from J; junction bases left unmatched: 6. This CDR3 comprises 15 residues. Germline V gene sequence: CDR1 KGHDR, CDR2 SFDVKD. The CDR3 nucleotides read TGTGCCACCAGTGATTCGGTAGCGGGAGGCAGTGAGCAGTTCTTC. The encoded protein is CATSDSVAGGSEQFF.

The chain employs TRBV6-5 and TRBJ1-1; no clear D gene. The V gene lost 1 base and the J gene lost 6 bases, with 9 bases spanning the gap. CDR3 length equals 13 residues. In germline, CDR1 is MNHEY, CDR2 SVGAGI. CDR3: CASSYLSTPEAFF. In nucleotides, the CDR3 is TGTGCCAGCAGTTACTTAAGCACTCCTGAAGCTTTCTTT.

In its sample, this clonotype was seen many times. The chain is built from TRBV2 and TRBJ1-5; a possible D gene is TRBD1 (6 bases). V shed 7 bases and J shed 4 bases, with 11 bases lying between them. CDR1 is SNHLY and CDR2 is FYNNEI in the germline V gene. The CDR3 loop spans 13 amino acids. This CDR3 reads CASTGDLNQPQHF. Written as DNA, the CDR3 is TGTGCCAGCACAGGGGACCTAAATCAGCCCCAGCATTTT.

This clonotype was observed at least ten times. The J gene is TRBJ2-2, the V gene TRBV5-6, with D unresolved. CDR3 size: 14 residues. With 0 bases removed from V and 7 bases from J, the gap between germline ends came to 10 bases. CDR1 SGHDT and CDR2 YYEEEE come from the germline V gene. The CDR3: CASSLESTDGELFF. Written as DNA, the CDR3 is TGTGCCAGCAGCTTGGAGTCAACGGACGGGGAGCTGTTTTTT.

Details on this clonotype: This may stem from a read error, because a much larger clone lies one nucleotide away. V gene TRBV7-2 combines with J gene TRBJ2-7, with D perhaps TRBD2 (5 bases). Germline assignment: CDR1 SGHTA and CDR2 FQGNSA. Trimming pared 5 bases from V and 0 bases from J, leaving 14 bases between. CDR3 length equals 15 residues. CDR3 region: CTSSPKSGDSYEQYF. The CDR3 nucleotides read TGTACCAGCAGCCCGAAATCCGGGGACTCCTACGAGCAGTACTTC.